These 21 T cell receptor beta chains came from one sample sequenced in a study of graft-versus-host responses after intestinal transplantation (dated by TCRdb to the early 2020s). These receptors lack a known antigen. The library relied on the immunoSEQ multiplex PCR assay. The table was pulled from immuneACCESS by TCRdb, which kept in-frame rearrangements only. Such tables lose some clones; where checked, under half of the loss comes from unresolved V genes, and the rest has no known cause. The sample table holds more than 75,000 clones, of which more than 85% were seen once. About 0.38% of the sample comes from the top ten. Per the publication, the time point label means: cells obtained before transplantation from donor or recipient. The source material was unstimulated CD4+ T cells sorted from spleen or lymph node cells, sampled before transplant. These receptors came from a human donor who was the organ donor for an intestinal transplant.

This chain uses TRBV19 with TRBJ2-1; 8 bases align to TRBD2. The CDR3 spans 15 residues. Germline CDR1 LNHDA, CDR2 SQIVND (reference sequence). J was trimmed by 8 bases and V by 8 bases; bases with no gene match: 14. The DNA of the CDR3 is TGTGCCAGTCAACCGGGACTAGATTTGATCTATGAGCAGTTCTTC. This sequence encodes CASQPGLDLIYEQFF. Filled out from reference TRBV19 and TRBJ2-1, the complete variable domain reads DGGITQSPKYLFRKEGQNVTLSCEQNLNHDAMYWYRQDPGQGLRLIYYSQIVNDFQKGDIAEGYSVSREKKESFPLTVTSAQKNPTAFYLCASQPGLDLIYEQFFGPGTRLTVL.

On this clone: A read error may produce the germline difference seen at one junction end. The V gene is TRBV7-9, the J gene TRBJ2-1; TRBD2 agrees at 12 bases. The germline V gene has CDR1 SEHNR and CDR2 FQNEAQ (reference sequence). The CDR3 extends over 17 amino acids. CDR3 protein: CASSLIPSGRAYNEQFF. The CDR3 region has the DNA TGTGCCAGCAGCTTGATCCCTAGCGGGAGGGCCTATAATGAGCAGTTCTTC.

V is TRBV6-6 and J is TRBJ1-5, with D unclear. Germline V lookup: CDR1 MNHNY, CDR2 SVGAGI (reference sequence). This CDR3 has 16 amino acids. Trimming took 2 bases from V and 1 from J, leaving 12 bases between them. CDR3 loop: CASSYGGGQSNQPQHF. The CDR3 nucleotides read TGTGCCAGCAGTTACGGAGGTGGGCAGAGCAATCAGCCCCAGCATTTT.

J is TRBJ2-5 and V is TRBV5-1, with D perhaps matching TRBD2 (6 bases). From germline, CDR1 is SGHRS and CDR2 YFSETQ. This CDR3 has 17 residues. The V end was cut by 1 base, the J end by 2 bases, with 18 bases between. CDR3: CASSLWVAGHGQETQYF. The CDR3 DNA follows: TGCGCCAGCAGCTTGTGGGTGGCGGGGCACGGACAAGAGACCCAGTACTTC.

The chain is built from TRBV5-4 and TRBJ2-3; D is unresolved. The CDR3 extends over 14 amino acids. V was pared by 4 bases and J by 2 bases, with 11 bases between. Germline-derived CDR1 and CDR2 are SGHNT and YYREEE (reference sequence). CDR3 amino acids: CASSPRQFTDTQYF. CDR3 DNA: TGTGCCAGCAGCCCGAGGCAGTTCACAGATACGCAGTATTTT.

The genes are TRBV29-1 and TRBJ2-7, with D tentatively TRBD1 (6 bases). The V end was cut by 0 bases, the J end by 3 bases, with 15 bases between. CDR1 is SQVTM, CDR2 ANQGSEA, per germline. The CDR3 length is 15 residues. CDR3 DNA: TGCAGCGTTGAAGAAAAAGATAGAGGGGGCTACGAGCAGTACTTC. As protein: CSVEEKDRGGYEQYF.

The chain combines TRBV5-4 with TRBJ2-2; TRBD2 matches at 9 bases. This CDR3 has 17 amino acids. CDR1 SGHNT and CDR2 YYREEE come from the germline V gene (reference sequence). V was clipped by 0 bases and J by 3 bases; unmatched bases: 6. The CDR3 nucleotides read TGTGCCAGCAGCTTGGCCGCGGTAGCGGGAGACACCGGGGAGCTGTTTTTT. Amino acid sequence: CASSLAAVAGDTGELFF. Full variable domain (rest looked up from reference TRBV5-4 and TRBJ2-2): ETGVTQSPTHLIKTRGQQVTLRCSSQSGHNTVSWYQQALGQGPQFIFQYYREEENGRGNFPPRFSGLQFPNYSSELNVNALELDDSALYLCASSLAAVAGDTGELFFGEGSRLTVL.

The CDR3 region is CACGQNTEAFF. Written as DNA, the CDR3 is TGTGCCTGCGGACAGAACACTGAAGCTTTCTTT. This chain joins TRBV30 and TRBJ1-1; tentative D call: TRBD1 (5 bases). Trimming took off 6 bases at V and 1 base at J, with 6 bases between the two ends. Germline-derived CDR1 and CDR2 are GTSNPN and SVGIG (reference sequence). CDR3 length equals 11 residues.

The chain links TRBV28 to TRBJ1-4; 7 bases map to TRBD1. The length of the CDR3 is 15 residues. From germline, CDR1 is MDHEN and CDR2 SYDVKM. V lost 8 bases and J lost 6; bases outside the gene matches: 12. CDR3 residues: CASGPGTAWDEKLFF. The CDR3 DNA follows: TGTGCCAGCGGTCCCGGGACAGCCTGGGATGAAAAACTGTTTTTT.

As DNA, the CDR3 is TGTGCCAGCAGCTTAGAGGCAGGGGGCGGAAATTCACCCCTCCACTTT. It yields the protein CASSLEAGGGNSPLHF. The chain employs TRBV7-8 and TRBJ1-6; TRBD1 agrees at 8 bases. The germline gives CDR1 SGHVS, CDR2 FQNEAQ. The V segment lost 1 base and the J segment 7 bases; nucleotides outside the gene matches: 6. The CDR3 is 16 residues long. Full variable domain (missing parts from reference TRBV7-8 and TRBJ1-6): GAGVSQSPRYKVAKRGQDVALRCDPISGHVSLFWYQQALGQGPEFLTYFQNEAQLDKSGLPSDRFFAERPEGSVSTLKIQRTQQEDSAVYLCASSLEAGGGNSPLHFGNGTRLTVT.

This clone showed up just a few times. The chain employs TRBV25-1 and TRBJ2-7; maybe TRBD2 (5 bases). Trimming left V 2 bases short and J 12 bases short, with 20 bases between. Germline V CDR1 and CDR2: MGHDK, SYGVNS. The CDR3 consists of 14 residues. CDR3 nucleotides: TGTGCCAGCAGTGAAGGTTACGCGGGTCTGGCGTTGTACTTC. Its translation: CASSEGYAGLALYF.

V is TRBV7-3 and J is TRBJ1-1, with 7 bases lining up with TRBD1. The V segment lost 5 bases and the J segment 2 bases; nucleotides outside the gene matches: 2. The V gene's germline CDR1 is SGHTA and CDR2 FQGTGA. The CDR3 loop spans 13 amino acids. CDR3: CASSRDRNTEAFF. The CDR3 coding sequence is TGTGCCAGCAGCCGGGACAGAAACACTGAAGCTTTCTTT.

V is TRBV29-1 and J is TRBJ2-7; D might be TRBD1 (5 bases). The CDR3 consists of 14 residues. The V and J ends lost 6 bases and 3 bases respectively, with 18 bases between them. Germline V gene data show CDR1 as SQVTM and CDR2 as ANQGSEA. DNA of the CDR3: TGCAGCGTAAGTCGTTCGGACAAAAACTACGAGCAGTACTTC. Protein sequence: CSVSRSDKNYEQYF.

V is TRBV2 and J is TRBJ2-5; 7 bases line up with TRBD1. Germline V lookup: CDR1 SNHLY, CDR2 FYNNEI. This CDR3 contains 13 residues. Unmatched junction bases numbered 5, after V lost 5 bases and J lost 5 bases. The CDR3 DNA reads TGTGCCAGCAGTTGGGACAGTCGGGAGACCCAGTACTTC. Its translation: CASSWDSRETQYF. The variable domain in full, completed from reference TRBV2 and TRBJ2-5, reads EPEVTQTPSHQVTQMGQEVILRCVPISNHLYFYWYRQILGQKVEFLVSFYNNEISEKSEIFDDQFSVERPDGSNFTLKIRSTKLEDSAMYFCASSWDSRETQYFGPGTRLLVL.

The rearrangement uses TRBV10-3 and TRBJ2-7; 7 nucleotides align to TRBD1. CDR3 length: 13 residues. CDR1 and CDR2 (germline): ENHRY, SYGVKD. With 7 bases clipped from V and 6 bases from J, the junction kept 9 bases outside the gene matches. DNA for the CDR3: TGTGCCATCACCAGGACAGGTGTAAGCGAGCAGTACTTC. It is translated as CAITRTGVSEQYF.

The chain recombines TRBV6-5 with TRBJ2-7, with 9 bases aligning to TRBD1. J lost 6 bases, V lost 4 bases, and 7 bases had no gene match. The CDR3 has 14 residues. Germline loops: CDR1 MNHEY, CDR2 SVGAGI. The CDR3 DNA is TGTGCCAGCAGTTTGTGGACAGGGGCGGCCGAGCAGTACTTC. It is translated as CASSLWTGAAEQYF.

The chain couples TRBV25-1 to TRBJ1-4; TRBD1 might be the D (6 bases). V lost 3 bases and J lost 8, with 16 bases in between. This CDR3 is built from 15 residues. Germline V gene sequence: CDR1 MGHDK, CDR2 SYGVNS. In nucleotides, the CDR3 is TGTGCCAGCAGTGATTCTTACAGGGTGGGGGAAAAACTGTTTTTT. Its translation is CASSDSYRVGEKLFF.

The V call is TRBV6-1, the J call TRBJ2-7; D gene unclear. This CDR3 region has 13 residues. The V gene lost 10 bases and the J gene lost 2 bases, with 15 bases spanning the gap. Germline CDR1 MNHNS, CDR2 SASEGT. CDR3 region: CATSLRDTYEQYF. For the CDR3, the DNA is TGTGCCACTTCCCTCCGCGATACCTACGAGCAGTACTTC.

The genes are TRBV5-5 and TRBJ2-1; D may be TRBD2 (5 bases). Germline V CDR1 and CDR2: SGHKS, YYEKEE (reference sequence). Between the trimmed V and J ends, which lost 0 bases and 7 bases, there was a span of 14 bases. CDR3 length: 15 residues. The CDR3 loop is CASSLVVRDWNEQFF. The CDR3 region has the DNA TGTGCCAGCAGCTTGGTTGTCCGGGATTGGAATGAGCAGTTCTTC.

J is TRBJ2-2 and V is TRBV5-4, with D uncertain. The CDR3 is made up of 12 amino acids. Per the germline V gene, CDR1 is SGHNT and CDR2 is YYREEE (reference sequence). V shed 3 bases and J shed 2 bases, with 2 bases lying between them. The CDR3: CASSSNTGELFF. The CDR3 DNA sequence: TGTGCCAGCAGCTCTAACACCGGGGAGCTGTTTTTT.

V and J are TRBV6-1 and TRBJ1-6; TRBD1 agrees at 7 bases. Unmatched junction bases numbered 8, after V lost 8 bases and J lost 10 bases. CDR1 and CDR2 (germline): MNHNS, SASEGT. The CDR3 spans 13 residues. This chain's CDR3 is CASSQTGLSPLHF. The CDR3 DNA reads TGTGCCAGCTCCCAGACAGGGTTATCACCCCTCCACTTT.